The rows below give T cell receptor beta chains drawn from one sample of a study of spatial heterogeneity in lung cancer. TCRdb fed the 5' RACE reads into MiXCR, producing one record per CDR3 protein. The sample includes about 25,000 distinct CDR3 sequences, over 6% seen only once; the top ten take around 15%. Sequencing used PBMCs, obtained at surgery. Receptors were obtained from a male donor with early-stage non-small cell lung cancer. CDR3s include the opening cysteine and the closing phenylalanine or tryptophan. The order of the fields is clone size, D gene, V gene, J gene, CDR3 DNA, CDR3 protein. The D gene is left open where the match is weak. The size entry is marked missing in some rows and otherwise reads once, few, many or a size class.

many,-,TRBV20-1,TRBJ2-3,TGCAGTGCTAGAGAGGCTAGTGGGTTTACAGATACGCAGTATTTT,CSAREASGFTDTQYF
many,-,TRBV14,TRBJ1-1,TGTGCCAGCAGCCAAACCCTGAACACTGAAGCTTTCTTT,CASSQTLNTEAFF
few,-,TRBV3-1,TRBJ2-3,TGTGCCAGCAGCCAAGAGGTTGACTCCTCTAGCACAGATACGCAGTATTTT,CASSQEVDSSSTDTQYF
many,-,TRBV20-1,TRBJ2-3,TGCAGTGCCAGTAGCGGAACCACAACAGATACGCAGTATTTT,CSASSGTTTDTQYF
few,TRBD1,TRBV5-4,TRBJ1-3,TGTGCCAGCAGCCCGACCGGGACAGGGCTCGGAAACACCATATATTTT,CASSPTGTGLGNTIYF
-,-,TRBV19,TRBJ2-5,TGTGCCACTAGTGAATGGACACAAGAGACCCAGTACTTC,CATSEWTQETQYF
many,TRBD1,TRBV2,TRBJ1-2,TGTGCCAGCAGCGTGACAGGGGGCTATGGCTACACCTTC,CASSVTGGYGYTF
many,-,TRBV5-1,TRBJ2-1,TGCGCCAGCAATGATGTTTCGGGCAATGAGCAGTTCTTC,CASNDVSGNEQFF
few,-,TRBV7-9,TRBJ2-7,TGTGCCAGCAGTTACGGACTCGAATACGAGCAGTACTTC,CASSYGLEYEQYF
many,-,TRBV5-1,TRBJ1-2,TGCGCCAGCAGCGCGGAAGAAGGGGTTGGGAGCTACACCTTC,CASSAEEGVGSYTF